This is a list of T cell receptor beta chains from one sample in a study of blood T cell repertoires in COVID-19. Generated by immunoSEQ multiplex PCR, the TCRdb table keeps only in-frame clones and is missing some. This table has a few hundred thousand clones, 80% to 90% appearing once. The source material was peripheral blood. These receptors were taken from a woman aged 35 to 49 who had recovered from COVID-19. Both conserved end residues are part of each CDR3. The D gene is left open where the match is weak. Only some rows state a clone size, as once, few, many or a class for expanded clones.

>TRBJ1-1|TRBV27|few|-
TGTGCCAGCACCCCCCGGGAGGGTTCCACTGAAGCTTTCTTT
CASTPREGSTEAFF
>TRBJ1-5|TRBV19|-|-
TGTGCCAGTAGTATAGTACAGGGCGCGTTTGTCTTGGAACAGCCCCAGCATTTT
CASSIVQGAFVLEQPQHF
>TRBJ2-1|TRBV6-2/TRBV6-3|-|TRBD2
TGTGCCAGCAGTTATGTAGCGGGTGAGCAGTTCTTC
CASSYVAGEQFF
>TRBJ1-5|TRBV7-9|-|TRBD1
TGTGCCAGCAGCCGATCAACTGGGACAGATTATAGCAATCAGCCCCAGCATTTT
CASSRSTGTDYSNQPQHF
>TRBJ1-4|TRBV5-5|-|-
TGTGCCAGCAGCTTGGAGAACAGGGCTTGGGAAAAACTGTTTTTT
CASSLENRAWEKLFF
>TRBJ1-1|TRBV5-6|-|TRBD1
TGTGCCAGCAGCTTGGCGGCGACAGGGAGGCTGAACACTGAAGCTTTCTTT
CASSLAATGRLNTEAFF
>TRBJ2-7|TRBV19|-|-
TGTGCCAGTAGTCCTTCTTCTGAGCTCTACGAGCAGTACTTC
CASSPSSELYEQYF
>TRBJ2-2|TRBV11-3|-|TRBD2
TGTGCCAGCAGCCAGCTAGCGGGAACAAACACCGGGGAGCTGTTTTTT
CASSQLAGTNTGELFF
>TRBJ2-1|TRBV7-6|-|TRBD1
TGTGCCAGCAGCTTAGCGGGGGGAACAGGGGGTATCAATGAGCAGTTCTTC
CASSLAGGTGGINEQFF
>TRBJ2-1|TRBV4-1|-|-
TGCGCCAGCAGCTTTCCGTCGGATGAGCAGTTCTTC
CASSFPSDEQFF
>TRBJ2-1|TRBV3-1/TRBV3-2|-|TRBD2
TGTGCCAGCAGCCCGGGACTAGCGGGAGTGGGGAGTGAGCAGTTCTTC
CASSPGLAGVGSEQFF
>TRBJ2-3|TRBV28|few|TRBD1
TGTGCCAGCAGCACAGGGACAGTCACAGATACGCAGTATTTT
CASSTGTVTDTQYF
>TRBJ1-2|TRBV7-2|once|-
TGTGCCAGCAGTCCACAGGGTTTTGGCTACACCTTC
CASSPQGFGYTF
>TRBJ2-1|TRBV4-1|-|TRBD1
TGCGCCAGCAGCCAGCCGGGACAGGGATACAATGAGCAGTTCTTC
CASSQPGQGYNEQFF
>TRBJ2-5|TRBV11-3|-|-
TGTGCCAGCAGCCGGGGGGAGACCCAGTACTTC
CASSRGETQYF
>TRBJ1-2|TRBV12-3/TRBV12-4|-|-
TGTGCCAGCAGCCCGCGTAACTATGGCTACACCTTC
CASSPRNYGYTF
>TRBJ2-3|TRBV27|-|TRBD2
TGTGCCAGCAGTTTTGGCCCCGGGACTAGCGGGAGAGATACGCAGTATTTT
CASSFGPGTSGRDTQYF
>TRBJ1-2|TRBV25-1|-|TRBD1
TGTGCCAGCAGTGAATTGGGACAGGAGAATGGCTACACCTTC
CASSELGQENGYTF
>TRBJ2-3|TRBV24-1|-|-
TGTGCCACCAGCCCCCGAGGAGATACGCAGTATTTT
CATSPRGDTQYF
>TRBJ2-1|TRBV28|-|-
TGTGCCAGCAGTTTATCCACAGGGTCCGATGAGCAGTTCTTC
CASSLSTGSDEQFF
>TRBJ1-5|TRBV6-5|-|TRBD1
TGTGCCAGCAGTACGGACAGGGCCTATCAGCCCCAGCATTTT
CASSTDRAYQPQHF
>TRBJ2-5|TRBV5-1|-|-
TGCGCCAGCAGCTTGGTCACCAATGCGGTTGAGACCCAGTACTTC
CASSLVTNAVETQYF
>TRBJ1-6|TRBV27|once|TRBD1
TGTGCCAGTAAAGGGGGCGTCAGTTCACCCCTCCACTTT
CASKGGVSSPLHF
>TRBJ2-7|TRBV5-1|few|TRBD1
TGCGCCAGCCGGACAGGGGGTAATTACGAGCAGTACTTC
CASRTGGNYEQYF
>TRBJ1-2|TRBV10-3|-|TRBD1
TGTGCCATCAGTGAGGGACAGGGAGATGGCTACACCTTC
CAISEGQGDGYTF
>TRBJ2-1|TRBV19|-|TRBD2
TGTGCCAGTACCCTCTCCGGGACTAGCGGACCCAATGAGCAGTTCTTC
CASTLSGTSGPNEQFF
>TRBJ1-2|TRBV28|-|TRBD1
TGTGCCAGCAGTACGACAGGGAATCACTACACCTTC
CASSTTGNHYTF
>TRBJ2-3|TRBV2|-|TRBD2
TGTGCCAGCAGTGCTGTAAGCGGGAGGGCCATAGATACGCAGTATTTT
CASSAVSGRAIDTQYF
>TRBJ2-3|TRBV28|few|TRBD2
TGTGCCAGCACCTGGGGGGGTACGCAGTATTTT
CASTWGGTQYF
>TRBJ2-1|TRBV25-1|-|TRBD2
TGTGCCAGCAGTGGGACTAGCTCCGGAGGTGAGCAGTTCTTC
CASSGTSSGGEQFF
>TRBJ2-1|TRBV9|-|-
TGTGCCAGCAGCGGAGGGTTGAATGAGCAGTTCTTC
CASSGGLNEQFF
>TRBJ1-1|TRBV7-4|-|-
TGTGCCAGCAGCTTTGGCCACGGAGCAAACACTGAAGCTTTCTTT
CASSFGHGANTEAFF
>TRBJ2-3|TRBV19|-|-
TGTGCCAGTAGCTTAGACAGGAGCACAGATACGCAGTATTTT
CASSLDRSTDTQYF
>TRBJ1-2|TRBV11-3|-|-
TGTGCCAGCAGCTTAGATAGTACCAGGCCAGCATTTATCTATGGCTACACCTTC
CASSLDSTRPAFIYGYTF
>TRBJ2-2|TRBV7-3|-|TRBD2
TGTGCCAGCAGCACGACTAGCCTCCACACCGGGGAGCTGTTTTTT
CASSTTSLHTGELFF
>TRBJ2-3|TRBV24-1|-|-
TGTGCCACCAGTGACCGGATAGGTAGAGCAGGGAGGCTCTCAGATACGCAGTATTTT
CATSDRIGRAGRLSDTQYF
>TRBJ2-7|TRBV7-2|-|-
TGTGCCAGCAGCTTAGTAGCCTACGAGCAGTACTTC
CASSLVAYEQYF
>TRBJ2-2|TRBV7-9|-|TRBD2
TGTGCCAGCCGGACTAGCGGTTCTGGCGGGGAGCTGTTTTTT
CASRTSGSGGELFF
>TRBJ1-2|TRBV30|-|-
TGTGCCTGGAGTGGATGGCAAGGCTACACCTTC
CAWSGWQGYTF
>TRBJ2-5|TRBV19|-|-
TGTGCCAGTAGTCGGCAGGAAGAGACCCAGTACTTC
CASSRQEETQYF
>TRBJ2-2|TRBV27|few|-
TGTGCCAGCAGTAGGGAGGTTCCCGGGGAGCTGTTTTTT
CASSREVPGELFF
>TRBJ2-5|TRBV7-9|-|-
TGTGCCAGCAGCTTAGTCGGGGGTTGGGAGACCCAGTACTTC
CASSLVGGWETQYF
>TRBJ1-1|TRBV6-5|-|-
TGTGCCAGCATCCGGGCTGAAGCTTTCTTT
CASIRAEAFF
>TRBJ2-7|TRBV5-5|-|TRBD1
TGTGCCAGCAGCTTCCGGGACAGGGACGCCTACGAGCAGTACTTC
CASSFRDRDAYEQYF
>TRBJ1-1|TRBV6-5|-|TRBD1
TGTGCCAGCAGCAAACAGGGGTTTGACACTGAAGCTTTCTTT
CASSKQGFDTEAFF
>TRBJ2-7|TRBV14|many|-
TGTGCCAGCAGCCAAGGGTCAGGATCGAAGTACGAGCAGTACTTC
CASSQGSGSKYEQYF
>TRBJ2-7|TRBV20-1|-|TRBD1
TGCAGTGCTAAAAGGACAGGGGACTTC
CSAKRTGDF
>TRBJ1-4|TRBV28|-|-
TGTGCCAGCAGTCTCGGGACCAGGGGAGAAAAACTGTTTTTT
CASSLGTRGEKLFF
>TRBJ2-5|TRBV28|-|-
TGTGCCAGCATCCGGGAAGGGGAGACCCAGTACTTC
CASIREGETQYF
>TRBJ2-7|TRBV24-1|-|TRBD1
TGTGCCACCAGTGATTCTGGGACAGGGGTCGAGCAGTACTTC
CATSDSGTGVEQYF
>TRBJ2-3|TRBV7-2|-|TRBD2
TGTGCCAGCAGTCGCACGGGAGGGGCGACAGATACGCAGTATTTT
CASSRTGGATDTQYF